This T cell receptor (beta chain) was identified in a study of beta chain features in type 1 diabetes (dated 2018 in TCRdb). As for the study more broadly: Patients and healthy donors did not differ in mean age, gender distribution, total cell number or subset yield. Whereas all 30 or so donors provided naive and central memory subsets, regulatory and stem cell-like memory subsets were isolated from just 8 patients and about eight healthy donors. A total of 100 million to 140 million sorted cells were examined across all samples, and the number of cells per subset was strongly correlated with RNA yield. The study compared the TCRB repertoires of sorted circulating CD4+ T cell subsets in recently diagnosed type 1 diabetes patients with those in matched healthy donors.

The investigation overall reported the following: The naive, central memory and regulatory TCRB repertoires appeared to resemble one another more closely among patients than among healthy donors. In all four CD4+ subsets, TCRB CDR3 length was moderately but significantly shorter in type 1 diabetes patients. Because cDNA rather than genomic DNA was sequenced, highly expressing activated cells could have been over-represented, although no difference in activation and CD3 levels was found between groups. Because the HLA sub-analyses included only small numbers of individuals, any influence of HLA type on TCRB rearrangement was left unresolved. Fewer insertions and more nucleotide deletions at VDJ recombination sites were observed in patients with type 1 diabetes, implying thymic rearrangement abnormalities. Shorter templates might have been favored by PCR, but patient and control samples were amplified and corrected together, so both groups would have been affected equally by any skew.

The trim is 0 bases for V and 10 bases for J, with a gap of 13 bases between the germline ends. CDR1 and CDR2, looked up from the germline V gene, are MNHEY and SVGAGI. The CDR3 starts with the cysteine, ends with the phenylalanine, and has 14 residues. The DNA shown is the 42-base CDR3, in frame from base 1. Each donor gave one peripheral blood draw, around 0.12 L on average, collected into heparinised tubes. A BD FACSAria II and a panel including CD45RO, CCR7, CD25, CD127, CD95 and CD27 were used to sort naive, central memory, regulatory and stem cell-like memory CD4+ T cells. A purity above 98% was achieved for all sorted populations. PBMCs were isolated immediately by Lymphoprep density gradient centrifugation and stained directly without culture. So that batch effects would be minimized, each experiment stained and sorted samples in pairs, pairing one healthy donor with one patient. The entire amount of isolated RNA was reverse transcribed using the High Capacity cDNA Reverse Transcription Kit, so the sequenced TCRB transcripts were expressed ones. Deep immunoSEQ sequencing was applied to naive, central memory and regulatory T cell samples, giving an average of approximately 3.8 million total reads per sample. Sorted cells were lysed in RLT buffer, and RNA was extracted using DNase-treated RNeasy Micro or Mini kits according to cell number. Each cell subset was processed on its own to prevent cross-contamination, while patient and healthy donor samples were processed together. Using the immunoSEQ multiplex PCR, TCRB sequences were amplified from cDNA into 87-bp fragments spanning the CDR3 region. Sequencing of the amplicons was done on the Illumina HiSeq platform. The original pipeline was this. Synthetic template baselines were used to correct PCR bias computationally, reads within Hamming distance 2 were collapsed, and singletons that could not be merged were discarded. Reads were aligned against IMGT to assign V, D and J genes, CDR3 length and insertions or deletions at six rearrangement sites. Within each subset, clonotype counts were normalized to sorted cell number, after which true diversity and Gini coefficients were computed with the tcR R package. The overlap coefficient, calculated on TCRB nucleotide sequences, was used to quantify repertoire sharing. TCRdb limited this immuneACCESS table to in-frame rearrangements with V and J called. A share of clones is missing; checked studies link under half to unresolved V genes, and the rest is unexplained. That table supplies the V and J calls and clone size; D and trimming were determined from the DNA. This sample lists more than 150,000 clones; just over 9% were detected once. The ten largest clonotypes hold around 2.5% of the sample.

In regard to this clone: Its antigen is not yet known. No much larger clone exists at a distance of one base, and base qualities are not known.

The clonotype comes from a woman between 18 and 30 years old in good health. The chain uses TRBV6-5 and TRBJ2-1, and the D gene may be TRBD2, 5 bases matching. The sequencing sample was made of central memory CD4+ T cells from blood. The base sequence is TGTGCCAGCAGTTACTCGTGGGAGATCCAGGAGCAGTTCTTC. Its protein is CASSYSWEIQEQFF.